A single sample is the source of the 19 T cell receptor beta chains below, sequenced in a study of blood T cells in healthy people across ages. A J-beta primer mix and a sample-barcoded 5' primer were used in a second PCR of about 7 to 12 cycles. TCRdb used MiXCR to reprocess the 5' RACE reads, holding one entry per CDR3 protein. This repertoire shows roughly 800,000 distinct CDR3 sequences, around a quarter found once; its top ten account for roughly 3.8%. These data also featured in a second study, about T cells of mothers and their children.

The sequencing sample was made of blood. The receptors derive from a boy younger than 18 in good health.

This clonotype occurred a few times. In DNA, the CDR3 is TGTGCCAGCAGTGAAGGGGGGGGGTTACTTTACAATGAGCAGTTCTTC. Amino acid sequence: CASSEGGGLLYNEQFF. The rearrangement joins TRBV6-1 to TRBJ2-1; TRBD2 aligns across 7 bases. Unmatched junction bases numbered 7, after V lost 1 base and J lost 4 bases. CDR1 and CDR2 from the germline V gene are MNHNS and SASEGT. The CDR3 runs 16 residues.

The rearrangement joins TRBV29-1 to TRBJ2-5; no clear D. The J call may be mistaken, given a closer DNA end match to TRBJ2-7. CDR3 length: 12 residues. Germline CDR1 SQVTM, CDR2 ANQGSEA. The DNA of the CDR3 is TGCAGCGTGCTAAGCCTGGGCCACGAGCAGTACTTC. This sequence encodes CSVLSLGHEQYF.

The chain combines TRBV18 with TRBJ2-1; D is undetermined. Trimming cost V 3 bases and J 4 bases, with 7 bases left between them. This CDR3 region has 13 residues. The germline V gene encodes CDR1 KGHSH and CDR2 LQKENI. The CDR3 DNA reads as TGTGCCAGCTCACCGGACCATTACAATGAGCAGTTCTTC. Translating it yields CASSPDHYNEQFF.

This clonotype occurred once. The rearrangement links TRBV2 to TRBJ2-3; D ambiguous. The CDR3 contains 13 residues. The germline CDR1 and CDR2 sequences are SNHLY and FYNNEI. Trimming left V 8 bases short and J 3 bases short, with 12 bases between. Here the CDR3 reads CASGARATDTQYF. The CDR3 region has the DNA TGTGCCAGCGGAGCTAGAGCAACAGATACGCAGTATTTT.

The rearrangement uses TRBV4-1 and TRBJ1-1; D remains unclear. Germline values: CDR1 MGHRA, CDR2 YSYEKL. Trimming took 3 bases from V and 0 from J, leaving 11 bases between them. The CDR3 is 15 amino acids. The CDR3, as DNA: TGCGCCAGCAGCCAGGCAGCTCCCATGAACACTGAAGCTTTCTTT. Translating it yields CASSQAAPMNTEAFF.

CDR3 protein: CASSHGTGGNEQYF. In nucleotides, the CDR3 is TGTGCCAGCAGCCACGGGACAGGGGGCAACGAGCAGTACTTC. The chain combines TRBV28 with TRBJ2-5; 12 bases align to TRBD1. The DNA end favors TRBJ2-7, so the J call may be wrong. The germline V gene encodes CDR1 MDHEN and CDR2 SYDVKM. The CDR3 is 14 residues long.

The V and J genes are TRBV20-1 and TRBJ2-5, with 11 nucleotides matching TRBD2. The DNA end favors TRBJ2-1, so the J call may be wrong. Germline V lookup: CDR1 DFQATT, CDR2 SNEGSKA (reference sequence). This CDR3 is 15 amino acids long. Here the CDR3 DNA reads TGCAGTGCTAGAGGTAGCGGGAGGGCCGTTAATGAGCAGTTCTTC. Its translation: CSARGSGRAVNEQFF.

The J gene is TRBJ2-7, the V gene TRBV4-1; the D gene is possibly TRBD1 (5 bases). V was trimmed by 1 base and J by 2 bases, leaving 12 bases between them. There are 15 residues in the CDR3. CDR1 is MGHRA, CDR2 YSYEKL, per germline. In DNA form, the CDR3 reads TGCGCCAGCAGCCAAGGACATCCAGGGCCCTACGAGCAGTACTTC. Protein: CASSQGHPGPYEQYF.

The chain is built from TRBV29-1 and TRBJ2-3; 7 bases are shared with TRBD2. CDR1 and CDR2 (germline): SQVTM, ANQGSEA. The junction had 5 bases not matched to a gene; V was cut back by 0 bases and J by 2 bases. This CDR3 is built from 15 residues. CDR3 amino acids: CSVEDYERDTDTQYF. The CDR3 DNA follows: TGCAGCGTTGAAGATTACGAGCGGGACACAGATACGCAGTATTTT.

This clonotype was recorded a few times. One end of the junction does not line up with germline, which may come from a read error. The rearrangement links TRBV9 to TRBJ1-2; D is unresolved. The CDR3 consists of 14 residues. Germline CDR1 SGDLS, CDR2 YYNGEE. For the CDR3, the DNA is TGTGCCAGCAGCGTAGAAATGGGTACCTATGGCTGCACCTTC. It codes for CASSVEMGTYGCTF. The full variable domain, with the rest looked up from reference TRBV9 and TRBJ1-2, is DSGVTQTPKHLITATGQRVTLRCSPRSGDLSVYWYQQSLDQGLQFLIQYYNGEERAKGNILERFSAQQFPDLHSELNLSSLELGDSALYFCASSVEMGTYGCTFGSGTRLTVV.

The rearrangement joins TRBV12-3 or TRBV12-4 to TRBJ2-3; 10 bases are shared with TRBD2. Unmatched junction bases numbered 7, after V lost 1 base and J lost 6 bases. The CDR3 extends over 16 amino acids. In DNA, the CDR3 is TGTGCCAGCAGTTTAGTAGCGGGAGGCCCGGGGGATACGCAGTATTTT. As protein: CASSLVAGGPGDTQYF.

This sequence joins TRBV6-2 or TRBV6-3 and TRBJ2-5; a weak D match, TRBD1 (6 bases). This CDR3 region has 14 residues. V was cut by 7 bases and J by 2 bases, with 14 bases left in between. Per the germline V gene, CDR1 is MNHEY and CDR2 is SVGEGT. DNA of the CDR3: TGTGCCAGCAACCGTGGACAGCGACAAGAGACCCAGTACTTC. This encodes CASNRGQRQETQYF.

This chain connects TRBV28 to TRBJ2-7; D is undetermined. CDR1 is MDHEN and CDR2 is SYDVKM in the germline V gene. Deletions cut 1 base from V and 3 bases from J, with 13 bases between. The CDR3 contains 15 residues. CDR3 bases: TGTGCCAGCAGTTTATCCGTAGGGTCGGGCTACGAGCAGTACTTC. It is translated as CASSLSVGSGYEQYF.

CDR3: CSARDRDRGQYEQYF. The CDR3 DNA reads TGCAGTGCTAGGGACCGGGACAGGGGGCAGTACGAGCAGTACTTC. The V call is TRBV20-1, the J call TRBJ2-7; 12 nucleotides line up with TRBD1. V shed 3 bases and J 4 bases; nucleotides not matched to a gene: 7. Germline CDR1 reads DFQATT; CDR2 reads SNEGSKA (reference sequence). This CDR3 has 15 amino acids.

This clonotype has more than one count but fewer than ten. CDR3 loop: CSVLGGRGYEQYF. In DNA form, the CDR3 reads TGCAGCGTTCTTGGCGGGAGAGGCTACGAGCAGTACTTC. V and J are TRBV29-1 and TRBJ2-7, with 7 bases matching TRBD2. J gave up 3 bases and V 5 bases, and 7 bases lay outside the gene matches. From germline, CDR1 is SQVTM and CDR2 ANQGSEA. The CDR3 is made up of 13 amino acids.

This clonotype has only a few counts. The V call is TRBV4-3, the J call TRBJ1-4; D remains unclear. Trimming removed 0 bases at V and 8 bases at J, with 7 bases between. The CDR3 loop spans 13 amino acids. Germline V gene lookup returns CDR1 LGHNA and CDR2 YSLEER. CDR3 residues: CASSQDRAEKLFF. The CDR3 DNA sequence: TGCGCCAGCAGCCAAGATCGGGCCGAAAAACTGTTTTTT.

This clonotype was seen just once. Germline is not matched at one junction end, which may reflect a read error. This chain connects TRBV15 to TRBJ1-2, with D possibly matching TRBD1 (5 bases). CDR1 and CDR2 from the germline V gene are LNHNV and YYDKDF (reference sequence). The CDR3 extends over 15 amino acids. The CDR3 region is CATSRAEGAFYGYTF. DNA of the CDR3: TGCGCCACCAGCAGGGCGGAGGGAGCGTTTTATGGCTACACCTTC.

This clonotype has a single count. CDR3 DNA: TGCAGTGTCAGGGGGTACACCGGGGAGCTGTTTTTT. Amino acids: CSVRGYTGELFF. The chain carries TRBV20-1 and TRBJ2-2, with 7 bases that match TRBD1. Trimming removed 7 bases from V and 3 bases from J; junction bases left unmatched: 2. CDR1 is DFQATT, CDR2 SNEGSKA, per germline (reference sequence). The CDR3 runs 12 residues.

V gene TRBV20-1 combines with J gene TRBJ2-1; the match to TRBD2 covers 12 bases. Matching the DNA end better, TRBJ2-7 makes the J call doubtful. There are 15 residues in the CDR3. Germline values: CDR1 DFQATT, CDR2 SNEGSKA (reference sequence). The CDR3 DNA reads TGCAGTGCTCCTTCAACTAGCGGGGGGTTTTACGAGCAGTACTTC. It is translated as CSAPSTSGGFYEQYF.